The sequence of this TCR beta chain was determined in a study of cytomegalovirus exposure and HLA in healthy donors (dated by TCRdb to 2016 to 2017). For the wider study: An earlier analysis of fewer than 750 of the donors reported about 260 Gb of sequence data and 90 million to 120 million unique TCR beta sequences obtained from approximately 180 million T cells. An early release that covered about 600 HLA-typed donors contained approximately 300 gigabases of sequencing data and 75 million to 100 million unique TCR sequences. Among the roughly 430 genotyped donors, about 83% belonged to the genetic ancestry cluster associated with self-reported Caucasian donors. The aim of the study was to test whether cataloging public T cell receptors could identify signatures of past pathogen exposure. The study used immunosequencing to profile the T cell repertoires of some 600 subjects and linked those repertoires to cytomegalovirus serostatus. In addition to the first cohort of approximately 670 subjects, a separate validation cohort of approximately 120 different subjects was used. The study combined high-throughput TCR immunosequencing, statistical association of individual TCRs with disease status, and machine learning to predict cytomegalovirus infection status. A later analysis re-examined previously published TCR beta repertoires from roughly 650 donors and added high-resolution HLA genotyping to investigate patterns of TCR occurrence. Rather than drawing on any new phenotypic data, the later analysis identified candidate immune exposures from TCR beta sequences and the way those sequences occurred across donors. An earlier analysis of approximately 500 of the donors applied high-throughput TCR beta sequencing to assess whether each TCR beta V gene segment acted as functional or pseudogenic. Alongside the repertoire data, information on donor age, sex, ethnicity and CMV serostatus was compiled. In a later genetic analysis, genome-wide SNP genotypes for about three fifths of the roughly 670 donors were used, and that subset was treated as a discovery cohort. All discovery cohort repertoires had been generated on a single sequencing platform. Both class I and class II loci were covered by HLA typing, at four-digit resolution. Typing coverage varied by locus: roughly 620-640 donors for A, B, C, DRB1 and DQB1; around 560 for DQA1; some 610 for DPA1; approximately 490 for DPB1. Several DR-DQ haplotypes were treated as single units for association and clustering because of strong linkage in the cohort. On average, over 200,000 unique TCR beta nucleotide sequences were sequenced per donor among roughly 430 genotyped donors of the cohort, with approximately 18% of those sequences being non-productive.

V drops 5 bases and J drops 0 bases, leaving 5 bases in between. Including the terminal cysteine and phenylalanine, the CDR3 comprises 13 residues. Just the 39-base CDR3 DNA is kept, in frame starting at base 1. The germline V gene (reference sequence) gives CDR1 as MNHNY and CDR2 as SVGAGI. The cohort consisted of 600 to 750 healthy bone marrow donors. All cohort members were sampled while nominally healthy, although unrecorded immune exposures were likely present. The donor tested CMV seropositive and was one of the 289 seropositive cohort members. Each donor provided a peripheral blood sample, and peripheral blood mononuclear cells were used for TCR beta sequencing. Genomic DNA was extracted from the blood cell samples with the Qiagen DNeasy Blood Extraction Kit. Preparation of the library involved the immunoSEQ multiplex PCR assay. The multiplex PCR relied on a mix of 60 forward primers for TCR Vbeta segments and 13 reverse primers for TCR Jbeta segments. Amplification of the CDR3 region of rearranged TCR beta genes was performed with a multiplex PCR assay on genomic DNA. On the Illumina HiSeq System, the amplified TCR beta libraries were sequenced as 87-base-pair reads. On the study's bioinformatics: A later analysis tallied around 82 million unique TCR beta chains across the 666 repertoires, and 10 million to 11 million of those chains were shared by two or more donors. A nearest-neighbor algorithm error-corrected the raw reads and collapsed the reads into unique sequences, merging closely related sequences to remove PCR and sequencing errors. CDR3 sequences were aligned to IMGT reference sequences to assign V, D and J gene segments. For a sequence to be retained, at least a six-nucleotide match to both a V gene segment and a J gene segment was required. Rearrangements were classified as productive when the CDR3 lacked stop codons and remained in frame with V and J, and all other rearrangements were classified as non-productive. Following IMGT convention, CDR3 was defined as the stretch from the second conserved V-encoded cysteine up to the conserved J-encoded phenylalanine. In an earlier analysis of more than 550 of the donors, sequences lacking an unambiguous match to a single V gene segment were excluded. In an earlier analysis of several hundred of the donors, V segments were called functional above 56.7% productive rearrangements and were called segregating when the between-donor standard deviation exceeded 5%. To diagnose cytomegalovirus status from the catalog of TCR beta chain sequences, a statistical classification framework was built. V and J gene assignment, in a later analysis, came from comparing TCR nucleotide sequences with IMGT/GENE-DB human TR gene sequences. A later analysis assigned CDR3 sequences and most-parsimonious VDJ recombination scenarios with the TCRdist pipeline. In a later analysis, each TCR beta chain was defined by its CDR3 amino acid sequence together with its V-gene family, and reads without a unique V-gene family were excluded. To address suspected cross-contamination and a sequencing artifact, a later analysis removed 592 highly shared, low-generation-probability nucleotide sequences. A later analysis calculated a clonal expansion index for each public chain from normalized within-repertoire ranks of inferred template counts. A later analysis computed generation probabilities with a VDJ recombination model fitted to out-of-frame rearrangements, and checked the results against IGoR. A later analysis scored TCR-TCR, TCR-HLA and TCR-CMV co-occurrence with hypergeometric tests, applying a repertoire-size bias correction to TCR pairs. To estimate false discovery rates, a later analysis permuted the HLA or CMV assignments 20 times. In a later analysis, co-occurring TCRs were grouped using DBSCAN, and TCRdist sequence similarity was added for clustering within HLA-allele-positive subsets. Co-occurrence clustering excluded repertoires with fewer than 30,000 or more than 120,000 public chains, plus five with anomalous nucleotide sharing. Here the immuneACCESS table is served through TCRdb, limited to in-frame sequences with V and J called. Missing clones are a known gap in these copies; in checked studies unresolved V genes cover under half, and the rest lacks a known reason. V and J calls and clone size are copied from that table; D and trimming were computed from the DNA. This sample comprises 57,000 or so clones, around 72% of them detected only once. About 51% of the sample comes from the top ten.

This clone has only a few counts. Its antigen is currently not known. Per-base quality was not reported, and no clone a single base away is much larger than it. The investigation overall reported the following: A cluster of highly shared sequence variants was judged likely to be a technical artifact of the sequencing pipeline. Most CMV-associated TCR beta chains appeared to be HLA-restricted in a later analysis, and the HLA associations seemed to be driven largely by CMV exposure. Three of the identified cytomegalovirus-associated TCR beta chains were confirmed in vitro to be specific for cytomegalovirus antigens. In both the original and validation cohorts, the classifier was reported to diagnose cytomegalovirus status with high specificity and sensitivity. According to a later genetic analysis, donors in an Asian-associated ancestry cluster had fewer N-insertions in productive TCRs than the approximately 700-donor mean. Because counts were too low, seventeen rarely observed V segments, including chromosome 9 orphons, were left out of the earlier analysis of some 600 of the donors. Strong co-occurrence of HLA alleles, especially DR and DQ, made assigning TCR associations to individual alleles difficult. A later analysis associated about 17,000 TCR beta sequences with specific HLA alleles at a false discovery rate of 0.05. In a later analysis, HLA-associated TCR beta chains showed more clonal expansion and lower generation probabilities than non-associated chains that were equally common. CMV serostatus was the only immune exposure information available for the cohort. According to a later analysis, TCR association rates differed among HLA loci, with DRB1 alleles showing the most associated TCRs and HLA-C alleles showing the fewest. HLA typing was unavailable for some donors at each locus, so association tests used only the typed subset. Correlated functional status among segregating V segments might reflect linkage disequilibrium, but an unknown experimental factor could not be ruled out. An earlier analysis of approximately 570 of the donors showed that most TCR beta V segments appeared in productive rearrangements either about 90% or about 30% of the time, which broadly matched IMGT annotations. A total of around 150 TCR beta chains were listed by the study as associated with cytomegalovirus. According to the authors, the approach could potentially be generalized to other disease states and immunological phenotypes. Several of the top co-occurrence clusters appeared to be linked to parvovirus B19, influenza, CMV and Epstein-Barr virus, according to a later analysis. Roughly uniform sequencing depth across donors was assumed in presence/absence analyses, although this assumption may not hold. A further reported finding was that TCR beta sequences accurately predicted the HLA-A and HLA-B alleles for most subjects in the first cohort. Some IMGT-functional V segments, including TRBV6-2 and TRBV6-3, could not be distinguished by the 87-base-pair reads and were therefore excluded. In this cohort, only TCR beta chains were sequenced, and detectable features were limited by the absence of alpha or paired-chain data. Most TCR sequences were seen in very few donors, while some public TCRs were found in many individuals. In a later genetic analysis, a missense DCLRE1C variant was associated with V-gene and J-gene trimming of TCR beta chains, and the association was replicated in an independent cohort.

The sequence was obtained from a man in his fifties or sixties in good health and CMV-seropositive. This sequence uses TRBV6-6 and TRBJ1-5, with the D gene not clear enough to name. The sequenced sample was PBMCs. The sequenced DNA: TGTGCCAGCAGTCGTAATAGCAATCAGCCCCAGCATTTT. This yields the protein CASSRNSNQPQHF.